The entry below describes one T cell receptor beta chain. Deletions cut 5 bases from V and 4 bases from J, with 8 bases between. Per germline, CDR1 LNHNV and CDR2 YYDKDF (reference sequence). The CDR3 loop spans 13 amino acids. Methods used by the authors: Reference gene primer amplification gave estimated nucleated cell counts. Sequencing used immunoSEQ multiplex PCR; TCRdb keeps in-frame clones, though not all of them. That table is the source of V, J and clone size, and D and trimming were worked out from the DNA. Of just under 300,000 clones listed, around nine tenths are singletons. The record originates from a study of blood T cell repertoires in COVID-19. Study as a whole: The United States, Italy and Spain provided the acute and convalescent COVID-19 samples. PBMCs, B-cell-depleted T cells, or T cells were the source of the cDNA or gDNA that made up the material.

The chain employs TRBV15 and TRBJ1-4; no reliable D call. This receptor was obtained from a man between 70 and 80 years old with acute or convalescent COVID-19. The source material was peripheral blood. CDR3 residues: CATSWAVNEKLFF. In nucleotides, the CDR3 is TGTGCCACCAGCTGGGCCGTTAATGAAAAACTGTTTTTT.